The rows below give T cell receptor beta chains drawn from one sample of a study of spatial heterogeneity in lung cancer. MiXCR was run by TCRdb on the 5' RACE reads, yielding one entry per CDR3 protein. The top ten hold about 15% of the sample, which has 39,000 or so distinct CDR3 sequences, roughly a tenth seen once. The material was PBMCs, obtained at follow-up. These receptors were obtained from a female donor with early-stage non-small cell lung cancer. Both conserved end residues are part of each CDR3. A D gene is named only where the DNA matches it firmly. Not all rows give a size; the values are once, few, many and, for expanded clones, a class.

clone_size	d_call	v_call	j_call	cdr3_nt	cdr3_aa
few	NA	TRBV27	TRBJ2-7	TGTGCCAGCAGTCATAATGACGAGCAGTACTTC	CASSHNDEQYF
few	NA	TRBV11-2	TRBJ2-6	TGTGCCAGCAGCCGTCGGAGCTCTGGGGCCAACGTCCTGACTTTC	CASSRRSSGANVLTF
NA	NA	TRBV9	TRBJ2-6	TGTGCCAGCAGCGTAGGATGGGCTGGGGCCAACGTCCTGACTTTC	CASSVGWAGANVLTF
few	NA	TRBV5-1	TRBJ1-5	TGCGCCAGCAGCCCGGTCGCGGGTAGCAATCAGCCCCAGCATTTT	CASSPVAGSNQPQHF
many	NA	TRBV20-1	TRBJ2-2	TGCAGTGCTAGACGTCAGGCTGGGGGCGGGGAGCTGTTTTTT	CSARRQAGGGELFF
NA	NA	TRBV5-1	TRBJ2-2	TGCGCCAGCAGCGACAGGACAGGGAGGGACACCGGGGAGCTGTTTTTT	CASSDRTGRDTGELFF
few	TRBD2	TRBV20-1	TRBJ2-1	TGCGGGGGGGAGCAGGGTAACAATGAGCAGTTCTTC	CGGEQGNNEQFF
few	TRBD2	TRBV2	TRBJ2-2	TGTGCCAGCAGTGAGGGACTAGCGGGGACTTACACCGGGGAGCTGTTTTTT	CASSEGLAGTYTGELFF
NA	NA	TRBV5-1	TRBJ2-3	TGCGCCACCTCTTTGGGGGGCCCCACAGATACGCAGTATTTT	CATSLGGPTDTQYF
NA	TRBD2	TRBV28	TRBJ2-1	TGTGCCAGCAGTTTATTAACGGGGGGGCCCGGCAATGAGCAGTTCTTC	CASSLLTGGPGNEQFF
NA	NA	TRBV3-1	TRBJ2-3	TGTGCCAGCAGAGAAGGACGTAGCCTCCCAGATACGCAGTATTTT	CASREGRSLPDTQYF
NA	NA	TRBV6-5	TRBJ1-1	TGTGCCAGCAGTTACGGACGGCCGCCTGAAGCTTTCTTT	CASSYGRPPEAFF
many	TRBD1	TRBV18	TRBJ1-5	TGTGCCAGCTCACCAGGGGACAGCTATCAGCCCCAGCATTTT	CASSPGDSYQPQHF
few	NA	TRBV5-4	TRBJ2-7	TGTGCCAGCAGCTTTTCCCCCTACTACGAGCAGTACTTC	CASSFSPYYEQYF
many	NA	TRBV2	TRBJ2-4	TGTGCCAGCAGTCATCGGACAGCGGGAAACATTCAGTACTTC	CASSHRTAGNIQYF
NA	NA	TRBV20-1	TRBJ2-1	TGCAGTGCTAGAAGCCCAACAAACGGTAATGAGCAGTTCTTC	CSARSPTNGNEQFF
few	TRBD2	TRBV7-8	TRBJ2-5	TGTGCCAGCAGCCCTCTAGCGGGGGGGCGTCAAGAGACCCAGTACTTC	CASSPLAGGRQETQYF
many	NA	TRBV20-1	TRBJ1-2	TGCAGTGCTAGCCAGGGAGGCGGCGGCTACACCTTC	CSASQGGGGYTF
few	NA	TRBV2	TRBJ2-1	TGTGCCAGCCTCGCCGGGTCCTACAATGAGCAGTTCTTC	CASLAGSYNEQFF
many	NA	TRBV20-1	TRBJ2-3	TGCAGTGCTAGGGTTAGAGGAGTTATGGATACGCAGTATTTT	CSARVRGVMDTQYF
NA	NA	TRBV6-2/TRBV6-3	TRBJ2-3	TGTGCCAGCAGTAAGGGGACGGCCGGCACAGATACGCAGTATTTT	CASSKGTAGTDTQYF
few	NA	TRBV29-1	TRBJ2-7	TGCAGCGTTGAAGATGGCGGGACCTACGAGCAGTACTTC	CSVEDGGTYEQYF
NA	NA	TRBV5-1	TRBJ2-1	TGCGCCAGCAGCCCGGGCAGGGGGGTAGGAAATGAGCAGTTCTTC	CASSPGRGVGNEQFF
many	TRBD1	TRBV29-1	TRBJ1-1	TGCAGCGTTCCGACAGGGAGGCCTGAAGCTTTCTTT	CSVPTGRPEAFF
few	NA	TRBV20-1	TRBJ2-7	TGCAGTGCCCCCAGTAGGGAGGTCTCCTACGAGCAGTACTTC	CSAPSREVSYEQYF
NA	TRBD1	TRBV2	TRBJ1-6	TGTGCCAGCAGTGCCCGACAGGGGGGACGTAATTCACCCCTCCACTTT	CASSARQGGRNSPLHF
NA	NA	TRBV19	TRBJ1-6	TGTGCCAGTAGTATCTTTTGGACTTTGGATTCACCCCTCCACTTT	CASSIFWTLDSPLHF
many	NA	TRBV27	TRBJ2-3	TGTGCCAGCAGTGCTTCAGATACGCAGTATTTT	CASSASDTQYF
NA	NA	TRBV5-1	TRBJ2-6	TGCGCCAGCAGCCCCACCGGGGTCACTGGGGCCAACGTCCTGACTTTC	CASSPTGVTGANVLTF
many	NA	TRBV9	TRBJ1-1	TGTGCCAGCAGCGTAGGTTCGGGGGCTGAAGCTTTCTTT	CASSVGSGAEAFF
many	NA	TRBV5-1	TRBJ2-7	TGCGCCAGCAGCTTGTTAGCCAGCTCCTACGAGCAGTACTTC	CASSLLASSYEQYF
many	TRBD1	TRBV28	TRBJ2-7	TGTGCCAGCATGGGCGGGACAGGGCTTGAGCAGTACTTC	CASMGGTGLEQYF
NA	NA	TRBV7-9	TRBJ2-3	TGTGCCAGCTCGCGTGGGGGTAAAACAGATACGCAGTATTTT	CASSRGGKTDTQYF
few	NA	TRBV20-1	TRBJ2-5	TGCAGTGCTAGAGATGACCGGGACGGGACCTTTGATGGGACCCAGTACTTC	CSARDDRDGTFDGTQYF
many	NA	TRBV2	TRBJ2-1	TGTGCCAGCAGTGAAGGGGCAGGAGCAATCTACAATGAGCAGTTCTTC	CASSEGAGAIYNEQFF
NA	NA	TRBV5-1	TRBJ2-2	TGCGCCAGCAGGGGACCGACGAACACCGGGGAGCTGTTTTTT	CASRGPTNTGELFF
few	NA	TRBV29-1	TRBJ2-3	TGCAGCCAATCCCCGGGGGCTAGCACAGATACGCAGTATTTT	CSQSPGASTDTQYF
medium-sized	NA	TRBV19	TRBJ1-1	TGTGCCAGTAGTAGAACCGGGCCACTCGTGGCTGAAGCTTTCTTT	CASSRTGPLVAEAFF
many	NA	TRBV5-1	TRBJ2-1	TGCGCCAGCAGCTTGGGTTCTTTAAGCGGTTACAATGAGCAGTTCTTC	CASSLGSLSGYNEQFF
many	NA	TRBV5-5	TRBJ1-1	TGTGCCAGCAGCGGAATCCGGGCAAATGCGGGTAACACTGAAGCTTTCTTT	CASSGIRANAGNTEAFF
NA	NA	TRBV11-1	TRBJ1-6	TGTGCCAGCAGCGCCAGTAACGGTTCACCCCTCCACTTT	CASSASNGSPLHF
NA	TRBD2	TRBV20-1	TRBJ2-2	TGCAGTGCGCGATCTAGCGGGCGGGAAACCGGGGAGCTGTTTTTT	CSARSSGRETGELFF
NA	NA	TRBV12-3/TRBV12-4	TRBJ1-2	TGTGCCAGCACTCGGGCCTGGGACTATGGCTACACCTTC	CASTRAWDYGYTF
few	NA	TRBV30	TRBJ1-1	TGTGCCTGGGATGGGGAGGCCACTGAAGCTTTCTTT	CAWDGEATEAFF
few	NA	TRBV7-2	TRBJ2-4	TGTGCCAGCAGCTTAATGCAGGGCGGTATGGACATTCAGTACTTC	CASSLMQGGMDIQYF
few	TRBD1	TRBV5-1	TRBJ2-3	TGCGCCAGCAGCTCCTGGACAGGGCCTGCAGATACGCAGTATTTT	CASSSWTGPADTQYF
NA	NA	TRBV7-8	TRBJ1-1	TGTGCCAGCAGCCCAATCCAGAGGTCCACTGAAGCTTTCTTT	CASSPIQRSTEAFF
many	TRBD2	TRBV10-3	TRBJ2-5	TGTGCCTCGCGACCTAGCGGGGGGCCGGAAGAGACCCAGTACTTC	CASRPSGGPEETQYF
many	NA	TRBV5-1	TRBJ1-1	TGCGCCAGCAGCTTAGGGGGGGCCCGGAACTTGAACACTGAAGCTTTCTTT	CASSLGGARNLNTEAFF
many	NA	TRBV7-9	TRBJ1-5	TGTGCCAGCAGCTTAGGCAGCTGGTTGGATTTAAGCAATCAGCCCCAGCATTTT	CASSLGSWLDLSNQPQHF
many	NA	TRBV2	TRBJ2-1	TGTGCCAGCAGTGAAGCGGGCTATGAGCAGTTCTTC	CASSEAGYEQFF
many	NA	TRBV2	TRBJ1-1	TGTGCCAGCAGTGTACTGAACACTGAAGCTTTCTTT	CASSVLNTEAFF
few	TRBD2	TRBV11-1	TRBJ2-3	TGTGCCAGCAGCAAAATTCAGCGGGGGGGCCGCACAGATACGCAGTATTTT	CASSKIQRGGRTDTQYF
many	NA	TRBV29-1	TRBJ2-3	TGCAGCGTCCCCCCGGTTGGGGGCCGAGGGGATACGCAGTATTTT	CSVPPVGGRGDTQYF
many	NA	TRBV3-1	TRBJ1-2	TGTGCCAGCAGCCTACAGGGTGGGAACTATGGCTACACCTTC	CASSLQGGNYGYTF
few	TRBD2	TRBV6-5	TRBJ2-3	TGTGCCAGCAGTAGGACTAGCGGGGGGCGTAGCACAGATACGCAGTATTTT	CASSRTSGGRSTDTQYF
many	TRBD1	TRBV30	TRBJ2-7	TGTGCCTGGAGTGAAGGGACAGTCTACGAGCAGTACTTC	CAWSEGTVYEQYF
NA	NA	TRBV20-1	TRBJ2-1	TGCAGTGCTACGCCACTCCGGGACTCCGCCGGGCAGTTCTTC	CSATPLRDSAGQFF
NA	NA	TRBV5-1	TRBJ1-1	TGCGCCAGCAGCTTGGCCGGGCAAAGGGCCACTGAAGCTTTCTTT	CASSLAGQRATEAFF